This record covers a single T cell receptor (beta chain). No antigen is known for it. Qualities for individual bases were not recorded, and no much larger clone is one base off. Here V drops 2 bases and J drops 6 bases, and the junction holds 6 bases not matched to any gene. From cysteine to phenylalanine, the CDR3 is 14 amino acids long. Just the 42-base CDR3 DNA is kept, in frame starting at base 1. CDR1 and CDR2, looked up from the germline V gene, are SGHTA and FQGNSA. The data originate from a study of cytomegalovirus exposure and HLA in healthy donors (dated by TCRdb to about 2017). The study in broad terms: In an earlier analysis of under 600 of the donors, approximately 260 Gb of sequence data and 90 million to 130 million unique TCR beta sequences from about 179 million T cells were reported. The study aimed to test whether signatures of past pathogen exposure could be identified by cataloging public T cell receptors. Among some 400 genotyped donors of the cohort, an average of roughly 230,000 unique TCR beta nucleotide sequences was sequenced per donor, of which 15% to 20% were non-productive. Because of strong linkage in the cohort, roughly 5 DR-DQ haplotypes were treated as single units for association and clustering. All discovery cohort repertoires had been generated on a single sequencing platform. In the later analysis, no new phenotypic data were used to find candidate immune exposures; instead, reliance was placed on TCR beta sequences and their occurrence across donors. The study combined high-throughput TCR immunosequencing, statistical association of individual TCRs with disease status, and machine learning to predict cytomegalovirus infection status. An earlier analysis of 587 of the donors used high-throughput TCR beta sequencing to judge whether each TCR beta V gene segment behaved as functional or pseudogenic. Alongside the repertoire data, information on donor age, sex, ethnicity and CMV serostatus was compiled. The study profiled the T cell repertoires of hundreds of subjects by immunosequencing and related them to cytomegalovirus serostatus. The number of donors typed differed by locus, with 629-630 for A, B, C, DRB1 and DQB1, around 500 for DQA1, about 610 for DPA1, and around 430 for DPB1. Class I and class II HLA loci were covered by the typing at four-digit resolution. An early release covering some 640 HLA-typed donors comprised around 300 gigabases of sequencing data and roughly 85 million unique TCR sequences. A later analysis re-analyzed previously published TCR beta repertoires from roughly 600 donors and added high-resolution HLA genotyping to study TCR occurrence patterns. The genetic ancestry cluster associated with self-reported Caucasian donors included over 65% of the 300 to 450 genotyped donors. Genome-wide SNP genotypes for about 65% of the roughly 670 donors were used in a later genetic analysis, which treated that subset as a discovery cohort. In addition to the first cohort of 650 to 750 subjects, a separate validation cohort of 120 different subjects was used.

Libraries were prepared through the immunoSEQ multiplex PCR assay. For the multiplex PCR, a mixture combining 60 forward primers for TCR Vbeta segments and 13 reverse primers for TCR Jbeta segments was used. A multiplex PCR assay on genomic DNA amplified the CDR3 region of rearranged TCR beta genes. The amplified TCR beta libraries were sequenced on the Illumina HiSeq System as 87-base-pair reads. As for how the authors treated the data: A later analysis counted some 74 million unique TCR beta chains across the 666 repertoires, and 9 million to 14 million of these chains were shared by at least two donors. To remove PCR and sequencing errors, raw reads were error-corrected and collapsed into unique sequences using a nearest-neighbor algorithm that merged closely related sequences. CDR3 sequences were aligned to IMGT reference sequences to assign V, D and J gene segments. For a sequence to be retained, at least a six-nucleotide match to both a V gene segment and a J gene segment was required. A rearrangement counted as productive if the CDR3 had no stop codons and remained in frame with V and J, and every other rearrangement counted as non-productive. CDR3 was defined according to IMGT convention as the region running from the second conserved V-encoded cysteine to the conserved J-encoded phenylalanine. The earlier analysis of approximately 500 of the donors excluded sequences that lacked an unambiguous match to a single V gene segment. An earlier analysis of over 450 of the donors classified V segments as functional when productive rearrangements were above 56.7% and as segregating when the standard deviation between donors was above 5%. A statistical classification framework was built for diagnosing cytomegalovirus status from the catalog of TCR beta chain sequences. In a later analysis, TCR nucleotide sequences were compared against IMGT/GENE-DB human TR gene sequences so that V and J genes could be assigned. In a later analysis, CDR3 sequences and most-parsimonious VDJ recombination scenarios were assigned using the TCRdist pipeline. A later analysis defined each TCR beta chain by its CDR3 amino acid sequence plus V-gene family, and excluded reads lacking a unique V-gene family. A later analysis removed roughly 590 highly shared, low-generation-probability nucleotide sequences to deal with suspected cross-contamination and a sequencing artifact. In a later analysis, a clonal expansion index was calculated for each public chain from normalized within-repertoire ranks of inferred template counts. A later analysis computed generation probabilities with a VDJ recombination model fitted to out-of-frame rearrangements, and checked the results against IGoR. Hypergeometric tests were used in a later analysis to score TCR-TCR, TCR-HLA and TCR-CMV co-occurrence, with a repertoire-size bias correction applied to the TCR pairs. A later analysis estimated false discovery rates by permuting HLA or CMV assignments 20 times. In a later analysis, co-occurring TCRs were grouped with DBSCAN, and TCRdist sequence similarity was added when clustering was performed within HLA-allele-positive subsets. Co-occurrence clustering excluded repertoires with fewer than 30,000 or more than 120,000 public chains, plus five with anomalous nucleotide sharing. The immuneACCESS repertoire file appears here via TCRdb, limited to in-frame rearrangements. These files lack a portion of the clones; in checked studies, under half of the deficit traces to unresolved V genes, and the cause of the others is not known. V, J and clone size were drawn from that table, and D and trimming were deduced from the DNA. This sample lists under 150,000 clones; about four fifths were detected once. The ten largest clones add up to 1.5% to 2.5% of the sample.

The research as a whole found: Most TCR sequences were seen in very few donors, while some public TCRs were found in many individuals. A cluster of highly shared sequence variants was judged likely to be a technical artifact of the sequencing pipeline. The classifier was reported to diagnose cytomegalovirus status with high specificity and sensitivity in both the original and validation cohorts. According to a later analysis, TCR association rates differed among HLA loci, with DRB1 alleles showing the most associated TCRs and HLA-C alleles showing the fewest. A later analysis reported that several top co-occurrence clusters appeared linked to parvovirus B19, influenza, CMV and Epstein-Barr virus. The presence/absence analyses assumed that sequencing depth was roughly uniform across donors, and that assumption may not be true. The study gave a list of under 200 TCR beta chains associated with cytomegalovirus. Assigning TCR associations to individual alleles was difficult when HLA alleles, especially DR and DQ, strongly co-occurred. Compared with equally common non-associated chains, HLA-associated TCR beta chains in a later analysis were more clonally expanded and had lower generation probabilities. Most CMV-associated TCR beta chains appeared to be HLA-restricted in a later analysis, and the HLA associations seemed to be driven largely by CMV exposure. An earlier analysis of around 600 of the donors showed that most TCR beta V segments appeared in productive rearrangements either about 87% or about 30% of the time, which broadly matched IMGT annotations. Because the 87-base-pair reads could not distinguish some IMGT-functional V segments, including TRBV6-2 and TRBV6-3, those segments were excluded. Because HLA typing was missing for some donors at each locus, association tests included only the typed subset. Correlated functional status among segregating V segments might reflect linkage disequilibrium, but an unknown experimental factor could not be ruled out. Roughly 15 rarely observed V segments, including chromosome 9 orphons, were excluded from the earlier analysis of some 590 of the donors because counts were too low. A later genetic analysis associated a missense DCLRE1C variant with V-gene and J-gene trimming of TCR beta chains, and an independent cohort replicated the association. In vitro tests confirmed that a few of the cytomegalovirus-associated TCR beta chains recognize cytomegalovirus antigens. The authors suggested that the approach could potentially be generalized to other disease states and immunological phenotypes. Specific HLA alleles were associated with 16,951 TCR beta sequences at a false discovery rate of 0.05 in a later analysis. A later genetic analysis reported fewer N-insertions in productive TCRs among donors in an Asian-associated ancestry cluster than the 666-donor mean. For the cohort, immune exposure information was limited to CMV serostatus. A further reported finding was that TCR beta sequences accurately predicted the HLA-A and HLA-B alleles for most subjects in the first cohort. In this cohort, only TCR beta chains were sequenced, and detectable features were limited by the absence of alpha or paired-chain data.

The cohort consisted of 666 healthy bone marrow donors. All cohort members were sampled while nominally healthy, although unrecorded immune exposures were likely present. The donor was CMV seronegative and was included in the group of 352 seronegative cohort members. Every donor gave a peripheral blood sample, and the peripheral blood mononuclear cells from that sample were used for TCR beta sequencing. The Qiagen DNeasy Blood Extraction Kit was used to extract genomic DNA from the blood cell samples. The receptor comes from a man aged 18-30 years in good health and CMV-seronegative. Material: PBMCs. Here the chain combines TRBV7-2 and TRBJ2-7, and TRBD2 aligns with 8 junction nucleotides. In nucleotides, the sequence is TGTGCCAGCAGCTTATACCGGGAGGGCCTCGAGCAGTACTTC. Translated, this is CASSLYREGLEQYF. Here the CDR3 is joined to the reference TRBV7-2 and TRBJ2-7 genes, and the full variable domain is: GAGVSQSPSNKVTEKGKDVELRCDPISGHTALYWYRQSLGQGLEFLIYFQGNSAPDKSGLPSDRFSAERTGGSVSTLTIQRTQQEDSAVYLCASSLYREGLEQYFGPGTRLTVT.